The 28 T cell receptor beta chains in this list originate from one sample, sequenced in a study of blood T cells in healthy people across ages. PCR was performed a second time for roughly 7 to 11 cycles using a sample-barcoded 5' primer and a J-beta primer mix. Each CDR3 protein gets one entry after TCRdb re-called the 5' RACE reads with MiXCR. The data show around 1,900,000 distinct CDR3 sequences, with approximately 39% seen just once and approximately 22% held by the top ten. Sequenced: blood. All receptors come from a human donor in good health.

This rearrangement joins TRBV6-5 to TRBJ1-2, with 7 bases that match TRBD1. CDR3 length: 14 amino acids. Germline V lookup: CDR1 MNHEY, CDR2 SVGAGI. Trimming took 4 bases from V and 4 from J; bases not matched to a gene: 6. The CDR3 coding sequence is TGTGCCAGCAGTTTGACAGGGCGAACCTATGGCTACACCTTC. This translates into CASSLTGRTYGYTF.

V gene TRBV25-1 combines with J gene TRBJ2-7, with a weak D call TRBD1 (5 bases). Germline CDR1 is MGHDK and CDR2 is SYGVNS. The CDR3 runs 13 residues. Trimming took 6 bases from V and 4 from J, leaving 13 bases between them. DNA of the CDR3: TGTGCCAGCAGCAAAAACCAGGGATACGAGCAGTACTTC. This codes for CASSKNQGYEQYF.

Comment on this clonotype: A much bigger clone sits one base away, suggesting this may be a read error. The V and J genes are TRBV7-2 and TRBJ2-7; D gene ambiguous. This CDR3 is built from 13 residues. Germline CDR1 reads SGHTA; CDR2 reads FQGNSA. The V and J ends lost 2 bases and 0 bases respectively, with 5 bases between them. The CDR3 spells CASSLCNSYEQYF. The CDR3 nucleotides are TGTGCCAGCAGCTTATGTAACTCCTACGAGCAGTACTTC.

Details on this clonotype: At one of its ends the junction is not consistent with the germline gene, which may arise from a read error. V gene TRBV20-1 combines with J gene TRBJ2-5; TRBD1 might be the D (5 bases). CDR3 size: 15 residues. Germline V CDR1 and CDR2: DFQATT, SNEGSKA (reference sequence). DNA of the CDR3: TGCAGTGCTAGTACGCCAGGGTGGCGCCAAGAGACCCGGTACTTC. This codes for CSASTPGWRQETRYF.

A word on this clonotype: At one boundary the junction diverges from the germline segment, which might be a read error. The V and J genes are TRBV7-6 and TRBJ1-6; tentative D call: TRBD1 (5 bases). The CDR3 runs 13 residues. The germline V gene encodes CDR1 SGHVS and CDR2 FNYEAQ. CDR3 sequence (DNA): TGTGCCAGCAGCCTAGCGGGGACTTCACCCCTCCACTTT. This translates into CASSLAGTSPLHF.

This clonotype was counted between two and nine times. The rearrangement uses TRBV3-1 and TRBJ2-1; TRBD2 matches 11 bases. V was pared by 4 bases and J by 9 bases, with 20 bases of the junction left unmatched. Looked up from germline, CDR1 is LGHDT and CDR2 is YNNKEL (reference sequence). CDR3 length: 19 amino acids. The CDR3 is CASSPGTSGGGVEASEQFF. The CDR3 DNA follows: TGTGCCAGCAGCCCCGGGACTAGCGGAGGTGGCGTGGAAGCGAGTGAGCAGTTCTTC.

The CDR3 loop reads CASSFSGKSADTQYF. For the CDR3, the DNA is TGTGCCAGCAGCTTTAGCGGGAAAAGCGCAGATACGCAGTATTTT. This chain connects TRBV7-2 to TRBJ2-3; 8 bases are shared with TRBD2. The J segment lost 4 bases and the V segment lost 3 bases, leaving 6 bases of the junction unmatched. There are 15 residues in the CDR3. The germline V gene encodes CDR1 SGHTA and CDR2 FQGNSA.

A few counts support this clonotype. This chain links TRBV5-4 with TRBJ2-7, with D perhaps TRBD1 or TRBD2 (6 bases each). The CDR3 has 13 residues. V shed 4 bases and J shed 6 bases, with 14 bases lying between them. The germline V gene encodes CDR1 SGHNT and CDR2 YYREEE (reference sequence). Here the CDR3 DNA reads TGTGCCAGCAGCAAAGAGGGGGGCCCCGAGCAGTACTTC. This gives the protein CASSKEGGPEQYF.

As regards this clonotype: The junction and the germline gene differ at one end; a read error may be behind it. The chain recombines TRBV4-1 with TRBJ2-6; no clear D gene. The CDR3 has 15 residues. Germline V gene data show CDR1 as MGHRA and CDR2 as YSYEKL. The CDR3 DNA follows: TGCACCAGCAGCCAGTACAGTTCTGGGGCCAACGTCCTGACTTTC. It translates to CTSSQYSSGANVLTF.

In its sample, this clonotype was seen a few times. This sequence joins TRBV20-1 and TRBJ2-5; 14 bases line up with TRBD2. The CDR3 has 16 residues. Germline V gene sequence: CDR1 DFQATT, CDR2 SNEGSKA (reference sequence). V gave up 1 base and J gave up 4 bases; unmatched junction bases: 5. CDR3 residues: CSARALGLAGGETQYF. The CDR3 region has the DNA TGCAGTGCTAGAGCCCTAGGACTAGCGGGGGGAGAGACCCAGTACTTC.

The chain joins TRBV11-2 to TRBJ2-7, with D possibly being TRBD1 (5 bases). CDR1 is SGHAT and CDR2 is FQNNGV in the germline V gene. The CDR3 has 13 residues. The ends were cut back, 4 bases at V and 3 bases at J, with 10 bases in the middle. For the CDR3, the DNA is TGTGCCAGCAGCTCAATAAGGGGCTACGAGCAGTACTTC. This encodes CASSSIRGYEQYF.

This clonotype came up a few times. The genes are TRBV5-4 and TRBJ1-2; the D gene is possibly TRBD1 (5 bases). Trimming stripped 2 bases from V and 4 bases from J, with 15 bases between. Germline V CDR1 and CDR2: SGHNT, YYREEE (reference sequence). This CDR3 has 15 amino acids. The CDR3 bases are TGTGCCAGCAGCTTAGGATTTGGGGCCCTCTATGGCTACACCTTC. It is translated as CASSLGFGALYGYTF.

This clonotype has a handful of counts. The V call is TRBV28, the J call TRBJ2-7; D unclear. The CDR3 totals 18 residues. With 2 bases removed from V and 9 bases from J, the gap between germline ends came to 29 bases. The germline CDR1 and CDR2 sequences are MDHEN and SYDVKM. The CDR3 loop reads CASSLSGHQTFSPTRQYF. DNA of the CDR3: TGTGCCAGCAGTTTAAGTGGTCATCAGACCTTTTCTCCTACGAGGCAGTACTTC. Variable domain in full (rest from reference TRBV28 and TRBJ2-7): DVKVTQSSRYLVKRTGEKVFLECVQDMDHENMFWYRQDPGLGLRLIYFSYDVKMKEKGDIPEGYSVSREKKERFSLILESASTNQTSMYLCASSLSGHQTFSPTRQYFGPGTRLTVT.

This clonotype came up a few times. This chain links TRBV7-9 with TRBJ2-6; D might be TRBD2 (7 bases). The V gene's germline CDR1 is SEHNR and CDR2 FQNEAQ (reference sequence). The CDR3 consists of 19 residues. V lost 5 bases and J 0 bases, leaving 20 bases between the germline ends. CDR3 sequence: CASSPARGGGLSGANVLTF. In DNA form, the CDR3 reads TGTGCCAGCAGCCCAGCTCGGGGAGGGGGGCTCTCTGGGGCCAACGTCCTGACTTTC.

This clonotype occurred a few times. The V call is TRBV27, the J call TRBJ1-2; D is ambiguous. V gave up 3 bases and J gave up 4 bases, with 9 bases separating them. The germline V gene has CDR1 MNHEY and CDR2 SMNVEV (reference sequence). The CDR3 loop spans 13 amino acids. The CDR3 here is CASSFFESYGYTF. CDR3 DNA: TGTGCCAGCAGTTTTTTTGAGAGCTATGGCTACACCTTC.

This chain joins TRBV5-6 and TRBJ1-1, with a weak D call TRBD1 (6 bases). Germline CDR1 and CDR2: SGHDT and YYEEEE. Between the trimmed V and J ends, which lost 7 bases and 5 bases, there was a span of 24 bases. This CDR3 region has 16 residues. The CDR3 sequence is CASSSTWPGQLTEAFF. The CDR3 DNA reads TGTGCCAGCTCCTCGACTTGGCCCGGACAGTTAACTGAAGCTTTCTTT. The variable domain in full, with the rest retrieved from reference TRBV5-6 and TRBJ1-1, is DAGVTQSPTHLIKTRGQQVTLRCSPKSGHDTVSWYQQALGQGPQFIFQYYEEEERQRGNFPDRFSGHQFPNYSSELNVNALLLGDSALYLCASSSTWPGQLTEAFFGQGTRLTVV.

The chain is built from TRBV24-1 and TRBJ2-3; perhaps TRBD1 as D (6 bases). CDR1 is KGHDR and CDR2 is SFDVKD in the germline V gene. The V end lost 5 bases, the J end lost 0 bases, and 8 bases lay between the germline ends. The CDR3 totals 14 residues. The CDR3 sequence is CATSGTASTDTQYF. The CDR3 DNA sequence: TGTGCCACCAGTGGGACAGCAAGCACAGATACGCAGTATTTT.

J is TRBJ2-1 and V is TRBV5-1; tentative D call: TRBD2 (5 bases). V lost 1 base to trimming and J lost 8 bases, with 10 bases between them. The CDR3 runs 13 residues. From germline, CDR1 is SGHRS and CDR2 YFSETQ. The CDR3 coding sequence is TGCGCCAGCAGCTTGTATTTTAGCGATGAGCAGTTCTTC. Encoded protein: CASSLYFSDEQFF.

The chain is built from TRBV7-9 and TRBJ2-7; 8 nucleotides agree with TRBD1. The CDR3 has 14 amino acids. J was trimmed by 5 bases and V by 3 bases; bases with no gene match: 6. The V gene's germline CDR1 is SEHNR and CDR2 FQNEAQ (reference sequence). The CDR3 sequence is CASSFRTGRDEQYF. The CDR3 DNA reads TGTGCCAGCAGCTTCAGGACAGGGCGGGACGAGCAGTACTTC.

The V gene is TRBV21-1, the J gene TRBJ2-3; the table's D call, TRBD2, was not checked against the DNA. TRBV21-1 is designated a pseudogene. The CDR3 consists of 18 residues. The CDR3 loop reads CASSKGGTSEVTTDMQYF. For the CDR3, the DNA is TGTGCCAGCAGCAAAGGGGGGACTAGCGAGGTTACAACAGATATGCAGTATTTT.

This clonotype was observed a handful of times. This chain joins TRBV10-3 and TRBJ2-1; D remains unclear. Per germline, CDR1 ENHRY and CDR2 SYGVKD. This CDR3 comprises 13 residues. The V and J ends lost 0 bases and 5 bases respectively, with 5 bases between them. CDR3 sequence (DNA): TGTGCCATCAGTGAGTCGATGGACAATGAGCAGTTCTTC. It encodes CAISESMDNEQFF.

A few counts support this clonotype. The chain couples TRBV4-2 to TRBJ2-7; a possible D gene is TRBD1 (5 bases). V lost 0 bases, J lost 4 bases, and 10 bases lay in between. Germline CDR1 is LGHNA and CDR2 is YNFKEQ. The CDR3 runs 14 residues. Here the CDR3 reads CASSQESRAYEQYF. The CDR3 DNA follows: TGTGCCAGCAGCCAAGAGTCCAGGGCGTACGAGCAGTACTTC.

The chain recombines TRBV7-2 with TRBJ1-4; no clear D gene. Trimming removed 2 bases from V and 0 bases from J, with 7 bases in between. Germline V CDR1 and CDR2: SGHTA, FQGNSA. This CDR3 has 15 residues. This chain's CDR3 is CASSLLMATNEKLFF. The CDR3 coding sequence is TGTGCCAGCAGCTTACTCATGGCAACTAATGAAAAACTGTTTTTT.

This chain connects TRBV4-3 to TRBJ1-1; 8 bases fit TRBD1. V lost 4 bases and J lost 4; bases outside the gene matches: 8. There are 15 residues in the CDR3. Germline CDR1 reads LGHNA; CDR2 reads YSLEER. CDR3 sequence (DNA): TGCGCCAGCAGCCGATACCTGACAGGGGCCACTGAAGCTTTCTTT. Amino acids: CASSRYLTGATEAFF.

The chain carries TRBV14 and TRBJ1-4; D is uncertain. Germline CDR1 is SGHDN and CDR2 is FVKESK. CDR3 size: 14 residues. Trimming removed 0 bases at V and 8 bases at J, with 10 bases between. The CDR3: CASSQDPSREKLFF. In DNA form, the CDR3 reads TGTGCCAGCAGCCAAGATCCGTCCCGAGAAAAACTGTTTTTT.

V and J are TRBV7-2 and TRBJ1-2, with TRBD1 as a possible D gene (5 bases). Germline CDR1 is SGHTA and CDR2 is FQGNSA. V lost 7 bases and J lost 2, with 14 bases in between. The CDR3 is 14 residues long. The CDR3 protein is CASTKLGRNYGYTF. DNA for the CDR3: TGTGCCAGCACCAAATTGGGACGGAACTATGGCTACACCTTC.

This clonotype has just a few counts. The chain carries TRBV5-6 and TRBJ2-7, with D uncertain. This CDR3 is built from 15 residues. Germline-derived CDR1 and CDR2 are SGHDT and YYEEEE. V shed 2 bases and J shed 6 bases, with 18 bases lying between them. CDR3 DNA sequence: TGTGCCAGCAGCTTAGTAACTCGGTTCTCGTCCGAGCAGTACTTC. The encoded protein is CASSLVTRFSSEQYF.

The rearrangement uses TRBV7-2 and TRBJ1-2; unclear D gene. CDR3 length equals 14 residues. Germline CDR1 reads SGHTA; CDR2 reads FQGNSA. Trimming shortened V by 3 bases and J by 1 base, and 9 bases separated the two germline ends. The CDR3 loop is CASSFTGNNYGYTF. The CDR3 DNA is TGTGCCAGCAGCTTTACGGGAAATAACTATGGCTACACCTTC. Full variable domain (rest looked up from reference TRBV7-2 and TRBJ1-2): GAGVSQSPSNKVTEKGKDVELRCDPISGHTALYWYRQSLGQGLEFLIYFQGNSAPDKSGLPSDRFSAERTGGSVSTLTIQRTQQEDSAVYLCASSFTGNNYGYTFGSGTRLTVV.